The 21 T cell receptor beta chains presented below share a single source sample, sequenced in a study of PD-L1 blockade in urothelial cancer. Here immunoSEQ multiplex PCR was the method, and the copy in TCRdb shows in-frame clones only, minus some. The sample lists 95,000 or so clones, 87% seen once, with more than 1.5% in the top ten. Time point denoted: pretreatment peripheral blood. Sequencing used PBMCs, obtained around atezolizumab (anti-PD-L1) treatment. The receptor source for this set is a man in his sixties with urothelial cancer.

The chain employs TRBV23-1 and TRBJ2-1; 12 bases map to TRBD2. TRBV23-1 carries the ORF label, with uncertain function. The CDR3 covers 20 residues. After removal of 8 bases from V and 2 bases from J, the junction contained 19 bases not matched to a gene. This CDR3 is CASVTRLRTSGIHPYNEQFF. The CDR3 DNA reads TGCGCCAGCGTCACTCGCCTGAGGACTAGCGGGATACATCCCTACAATGAGCAGTTCTTC.

V is TRBV2 and J is TRBJ2-1; 8 bases are a match to TRBD2. Germline CDR1 reads SNHLY; CDR2 reads FYNNEI. The V gene end was trimmed by 7 bases and the J gene end by 8 bases; junction bases not matched to a gene: 10. The CDR3 runs to 14 residues. The CDR3 here is CASTRRLALDEQFF. DNA of the CDR3: TGTGCCAGCACTCGCCGACTAGCGTTAGATGAGCAGTTCTTC.

The count of this clone is one. This chain uses TRBV5-1 with TRBJ2-3; 8 bases are shared with TRBD2. The V gene's germline CDR1 is SGHRS and CDR2 YFSETQ. The trim removed 4 bases at V and 14 bases at J, leaving 15 bases unmatched. The CDR3 is made up of 14 amino acids. The CDR3 protein is CASSTGGPEDLRYF. The CDR3 coding sequence is TGCGCCAGCAGCACGGGGGGGCCGGAAGATTTACGGTATTTT. Filled out from reference TRBV5-1 and TRBJ2-3, the complete variable domain reads KAGVTQTPRYLIKTRGQQVTLSCSPISGHRSVSWYQQTPGQGLQFLFEYFSETQRNKGNFPGRFSGRQFSNSRSEMNVSTLELGDSALYLCASSTGGPEDLRYFGPGTRLTVL.

V gene TRBV18 combines with J gene TRBJ1-1; TRBD1 might be the D (6 bases). Trimming left V 5 bases short and J 6 bases short, with 13 bases between. This CDR3 is 13 amino acids long. Germline assignment: CDR1 KGHSH and CDR2 LQKENI. The CDR3 is CASSSTGTSEAFF. In DNA form, the CDR3 reads TGTGCCAGCTCATCCACAGGGACCTCTGAAGCTTTCTTT.

The V and J genes are TRBV28 and TRBJ1-2, with a possible D match to TRBD1 (6 bases). The CDR3 extends over 15 amino acids. Deletions cut 5 bases from V and 1 base from J, with 14 bases between. CDR1 and CDR2 (germline): MDHEN, SYDVKM. CDR3 region: CASSSPGDVNYGYTF. The CDR3 nucleotides are TGTGCCAGCAGTAGCCCAGGGGATGTTAACTATGGCTACACCTTC.

This chain joins TRBV2 and TRBJ2-7; 7 nucleotides match TRBD2. Germline V gives CDR1 SNHLY, CDR2 FYNNEI. J lost 7 bases, V lost 10 bases, and 13 bases had no gene match. CDR3 length: 13 residues. The CDR3 DNA is TGTGCCACCGGGACTACCTGGTCTCCGGAGCAGTACTTC. This codes for CATGTTWSPEQYF.

The CDR3 DNA is TGCGCCAGCAGCCAAGAAGGTCCGGCCTTAGCGGGGGGGATCTACGAGCAGTACTTC. This translates into CASSQEGPALAGGIYEQYF. The V gene is TRBV4-3, the J gene TRBJ2-7; TRBD2 agrees at 11 bases. CDR3 length: 19 amino acids. Germline CDR1 LGHNA, CDR2 YSLEER. Unmatched junction bases numbered 13, after V lost 0 bases and J lost 3 bases.

This clone was observed once. The J gene is TRBJ2-7, the V gene TRBV10-3, with D perhaps matching TRBD2 (5 bases). V lost 2 bases to trimming and J lost 4 bases, with 9 bases between them. Germline CDR1 ENHRY, CDR2 SYGVKD. CDR3 size: 13 residues. The CDR3 loop reads CAISEAGLYEQYF. In DNA, the CDR3 is TGTGCCATCAGTGAGGCGGGCCTTTACGAGCAGTACTTC.

The rearrangement links TRBV11-2 to TRBJ1-2; weak D call: TRBD1 (6 bases). Germline V gene sequence: CDR1 SGHAT, CDR2 FQNNGV. There are 13 residues in the CDR3. V shed 1 base and J shed 8 bases, with 11 bases lying between them. The DNA of the CDR3 is TGTGCCAGCAGCTTAGTACAGGGATCCGGCTACACCTTC. Translation gives CASSLVQGSGYTF.

The chain combines TRBV5-1 with TRBJ1-1; weak D call: TRBD1 (5 bases). V was shortened by 3 bases and J by 3 bases, with 12 bases between the two germline ends. The germline V gene encodes CDR1 SGHRS and CDR2 YFSETQ. This CDR3 is 14 amino acids long. DNA of the CDR3: TGCGCCAGCAGCTATCAGGGCTCCGACACTGAAGCTTTCTTT. It is translated as CASSYQGSDTEAFF.

The rearrangement uses TRBV19 and TRBJ1-5, with no clear D. The V end lost 5 bases, the J end lost 0 bases, and 14 bases lay between the germline ends. This CDR3 is 16 amino acids long. Germline CDR1 and CDR2: LNHDA and SQIVND (reference sequence). In DNA form, the CDR3 reads TGTGCCAGTAGTGAGTTTTTGGTTGATAGCAATCAGCCCCAGCATTTT. Translated, it gives CASSEFLVDSNQPQHF.

V and J are TRBV10-1 and TRBJ1-2; no definite D call. Germline CDR1 reads WNHNN; CDR2 reads SYGVQD (reference sequence). The CDR3 runs to 14 residues. V lost 7 bases, J lost 3 bases, and 15 bases lay in between. The CDR3 loop reads CASTGGAGYYGYTF. As DNA, the CDR3 is TGCGCCAGCACGGGAGGAGCGGGGTACTATGGCTACACCTTC.

The chain has TRBV2 and TRBJ2-7, with 8 positions matching TRBD2. CDR3 length: 13 amino acids. V lost 8 bases to trimming and J lost 4 bases; unmatched junction nucleotides: 7. The V gene's germline CDR1 is SNHLY and CDR2 FYNNEI. CDR3 protein: CASGGGGPYEQYF. CDR3 sequence (DNA): TGTGCCAGCGGGGGCGGGGGGCCGTACGAGCAGTACTTC.

The chain uses TRBV5-5 and TRBJ2-1, with a weak D call TRBD1 (5 bases). The length of the CDR3 is 13 residues. V gave up 2 bases and J gave up 9 bases, with 12 bases separating them. CDR1 is SGHKS and CDR2 is YYEKEE in the germline V gene (reference sequence). The CDR3 spells CASSFGAESEQFF. The CDR3 DNA sequence: TGTGCCAGCAGCTTTGGGGCCGAGAGTGAGCAGTTCTTC.

The V and J genes are TRBV27 and TRBJ1-2, with TRBD1 as a possible D gene (6 bases). V was shortened by 6 bases and J by 0 bases, with 11 bases between the two germline ends. Germline assignment: CDR1 MNHEY and CDR2 SMNVEV (reference sequence). This CDR3 is built from 14 residues. CDR3 nucleotides: TGTGCCAGCAGCTACAGGGTTTCTAACTATGGCTACACCTTC. This sequence encodes CASSYRVSNYGYTF.

The CDR3 reads CASSAPLRDSRMGQETQYF. The CDR3 DNA is TGTGCCAGCAGCGCCCCCCTGCGGGACAGTCGGATGGGGCAAGAGACCCAGTACTTC. This chain connects TRBV9 to TRBJ2-5, with D possibly matching TRBD1 (7 bases). CDR1 is SGDLS and CDR2 is YYNGEE in the germline V gene. This CDR3 has 19 amino acids. Trimming removed 3 bases at V and 2 bases at J, with 26 bases between.

This chain links TRBV4-1 with TRBJ2-2; D might be TRBD1 (5 bases). V was cut by 6 bases and J by 3 bases, with 14 bases left in between. CDR3 length: 15 residues. CDR1 is MGHRA, CDR2 YSYEKL, per germline. Written as DNA, the CDR3 is TGCGCCAGCAGTTTAAGGGGCTCCTACACCGGGGAGCTGTTTTTT. Protein sequence: CASSLRGSYTGELFF.

This chain joins TRBV11-2 and TRBJ2-6; D unclear. The CDR3 sequence is 15 residues long. Germline V lookup: CDR1 SGHAT, CDR2 FQNNGV. V was shortened by 1 base and J by 0 bases, with 4 bases between the two germline ends. DNA of the CDR3: TGTGCCAGCAGCTTAGGTAACTCTGGGGCCAACGTCCTGACTTTC. Translated, it gives CASSLGNSGANVLTF.

This chain uses TRBV9 with TRBJ1-2; tentatively, D is TRBD1 (5 bases). Germline assignment: CDR1 SGDLS and CDR2 YYNGEE. Trimming pared 4 bases from V and 3 bases from J, leaving 19 bases between. The CDR3 is 16 amino acids. The CDR3 here is CASSPSQGKVHYGYTF. The CDR3 region has the DNA TGTGCCAGCAGCCCCTCCCAGGGAAAGGTGCACTATGGCTACACCTTC. Drawing the rest from reference TRBV9 and TRBJ1-2, the complete variable domain is DSGVTQTPKHLITATGQRVTLRCSPRSGDLSVYWYQQSLDQGLQFLIQYYNGEERAKGNILERFSAQQFPDLHSELNLSSLELGDSALYFCASSPSQGKVHYGYTFGSGTRLTVV.

Remarks on this clone: This same CDR3 is encoded by further DNA sequences in the sample. V is TRBV7-3 and J is TRBJ1-2; TRBD1 matches 11 bases. The CDR3 totals 14 residues. With V trimmed by 5 bases and J by 5 bases, 4 bases remained unmatched. The germline CDR1 and CDR2 sequences are SGHTA and FQGTGA. CDR3 bases: TGTGCCAGCAGCCCCGGACAGGGGGCATATGGCTACACCTTC. Its translation is CASSPGQGAYGYTF.

This chain links TRBV19 with TRBJ1-2, with D possibly being TRBD1 (5 bases). The V end was cut by 2 bases, the J end by 4 bases, with 14 bases between. CDR1 LNHDA and CDR2 SQIVND come from the germline V gene (reference sequence). This CDR3 has 15 residues. Here the CDR3 DNA reads TGTGCCAGTAGTATATCAAACAGGCACCTCTATGGCTACACCTTC. Protein: CASSISNRHLYGYTF.